The TCR beta chain under discussion was sequenced for a study of blood T cell repertoires in COVID-19. Across the whole study: COVID-19 samples, acute and convalescent, were from the United States, Italy and Spain.

Per the authors' pipeline: Nucleated cell number was recorded as an estimate derived from reference gene primer amplification. Produced via immunoSEQ multiplex PCR; TCRdb's table is partial and in-frame only. That table supplies the V and J calls and clone size; D and trimming were determined from the DNA. The sample carries 200,000 to 250,000 clones, 82% recorded once. Germline V CDR1 and CDR2: SGHNT, YENEEA. V dropped 3 bases and J dropped 4 bases, with 7 bases sitting between them. The CDR3 spans 12 residues. The genes are TRBV11-3 and TRBJ2-7, with D perhaps TRBD1 (6 bases). Source material: peripheral blood. The sequence came from a woman at least 80 years old with acute or convalescent COVID-19. The CDR3 region has the DNA TGTGCCAGCAGCTTTACAGGGTACGAGCAGTACTTC. The encoded protein is CASSFTGYEQYF.